Shown below are 10 T cell receptor beta chains from a single sample sequenced in a study of cytomegalovirus exposure and HLA in healthy donors. The PCR employed 60 Vbeta primers together with 13 Jbeta primers. The assay was immunoSEQ multiplex PCR, and TCRdb's table has in-frame clones only and misses some. The sample includes about 160,000 clones, about 88% of them seen just once. The sequencing input was PBMCs. The origin of the receptors is a young woman in good health and CMV-seronegative.

The V and J genes are TRBV28 and TRBJ1-4; 10 bases agree with TRBD1. The ends lost 1 base at V and 8 bases at J; junction bases unmatched: 4. This CDR3 has 15 amino acids. The germline CDR1 and CDR2 sequences are MDHEN and SYDVKM. CDR3 loop: CASSLYRDRGEKLFF. Here the CDR3 DNA reads TGTGCCAGCAGTTTATACCGGGACAGGGGAGAAAAACTGTTTTTT.

J is TRBJ2-5 and V is TRBV5-1; tentatively, D is TRBD2 (6 bases). This CDR3 is 16 amino acids long. Deletions cut 0 bases from V and 5 bases from J, with 17 bases between. Germline-derived CDR1 and CDR2 are SGHRS and YFSETQ. DNA for the CDR3: TGCGCCAGCAGCTTGGCGGTCGGGGCTCGGGGGGAGACCCAGTACTTC. Protein: CASSLAVGARGETQYF. Full variable domain (outside the CDR3, taken from reference TRBV5-1 and TRBJ2-5): KAGVTQTPRYLIKTRGQQVTLSCSPISGHRSVSWYQQTPGQGLQFLFEYFSETQRNKGNFPGRFSGRQFSNSRSEMNVSTLELGDSALYLCASSLAVGARGETQYFGPGTRLLVL.

The chain combines TRBV18 with TRBJ1-4; D gene unclear. Looked up from germline, CDR1 is KGHSH and CDR2 is LQKENI. The CDR3 has 13 residues. V lost 3 bases and J lost 8, with 10 bases in between. The CDR3 here is CASSPRDKEKLFF. The CDR3 coding sequence is TGTGCCAGCTCACCTCGGGATAAAGAAAAACTGTTTTTT.

Of note for this clone: The junction departs from germline at one end; a sequencing error may be responsible. V and J are TRBV29-1 and TRBJ1-2; D is ambiguous. This CDR3 comprises 16 residues. In germline, CDR1 is SQVTM, CDR2 ANQGSEA. In DNA, the CDR3 is TGCAGCGTTGAAAGGCTGGCAGGAGGTACCAACTATGGCTACCCCTTC. It encodes CSVERLAGGTNYGYPF.

This clone was counted once. V gene TRBV19 combines with J gene TRBJ1-2; a weak D match, TRBD1 (6 bases). V lost 6 bases and J 0 bases, leaving 14 bases between the germline ends. The CDR3 runs 15 residues. Germline V gene data show CDR1 as LNHDA and CDR2 as SQIVND (reference sequence). CDR3 DNA sequence: TGTGCCAGTAGATTGGACAGCTTTCCTAACTATGGCTACACCTTC. Translated, it gives CASRLDSFPNYGYTF. Together with reference TRBV19 and TRBJ1-2, the CDR3 gives the full variable domain: DGGITQSPKYLFRKEGQNVTLSCEQNLNHDAMYWYRQDPGQGLRLIYYSQIVNDFQKGDIAEGYSVSREKKESFPLTVTSAQKNPTAFYLCASRLDSFPNYGYTFGSGTRLTVV.

This clone was recorded once. This sequence joins TRBV27 and TRBJ2-5; possibly TRBD2 for D (7 bases). Germline lookup yields CDR1 MNHEY and CDR2 SMNVEV (reference sequence). The CDR3 covers 13 residues. The V end lost 6 bases, the J end lost 11 bases, and 19 bases lay between the germline ends. The CDR3 region is CASRMGGAWEQYF. For the CDR3, the DNA is TGTGCCAGCAGGATGGGGGGGGCTTGGGAGCAGTACTTC.

The chain carries TRBV10-3 and TRBJ2-3; no clear D. Trimming shortened V by 2 bases and J by 4 bases, and 10 bases separated the two germline ends. CDR3 size: 14 residues. Germline lookup yields CDR1 ENHRY and CDR2 SYGVKD. As DNA, the CDR3 is TGTGCCATCAGTGAGCCCCCCCTCGCAGATACGCAGTATTTT. Translated, it gives CAISEPPLADTQYF.

This sequence joins TRBV10-3 and TRBJ2-3; D may be TRBD1 (6 bases). CDR3 size: 15 residues. Germline V gene sequence: CDR1 ENHRY, CDR2 SYGVKD. Trimming left V 7 bases short and J 6 bases short, with 20 bases between. CDR3 coding DNA: TGTGCCATCACCTCCGAGATGGGGGCAGGGGATACGCAGTATTTT. Residues: CAITSEMGAGDTQYF.

The sample holds one count of this clone. V usage is TRBV7-9 and J usage is TRBJ2-3; unclear D gene. V was clipped by 6 bases and J by 5 bases, with 9 bases between them. The length of the CDR3 is 12 residues. The V gene's germline CDR1 is SEHNR and CDR2 FQNEAQ (reference sequence). CDR3 region: CASSRTLDTQYF. The CDR3 nucleotides read TGTGCCAGCAGTCGAACTTTAGATACGCAGTATTTT.

This chain uses TRBV19 with TRBJ2-1, with TRBD2 matching 9 bases. From germline, CDR1 is LNHDA and CDR2 SQIVND (reference sequence). The CDR3 runs to 16 residues. V lost 3 bases to trimming and J lost 9 bases; unmatched junction nucleotides: 12. CDR3 bases: TGTGCCAGTAGTATCAGGCTAGCGGGGCCGAGGGTTGAGCAGTTCTTC. Its protein product is CASSIRLAGPRVEQFF.